This TCR beta chain was captured by sequencing in a study of T cells in Graves' hyperthyroidism and ophthalmopathy. Trimming removed 6 bases from V and 3 bases from J, with 15 bases in between. The CDR3 loop spans 14 amino acids. Per the germline V gene, CDR1 is MNHEY and CDR2 is SMNVEV (reference sequence). This clonotype was detected many times. Its antigen is currently unknown. RNA transcripts gave rise to amplified TCR beta CDR3 regions. During a first-round RT-PCR of the TCR CDR3, the HTBI primer set was used. TCRdb re-analysed the multiplex PCR reads in MiXCR, keeping a single row per CDR3 protein. The sample consists of roughly 380,000 distinct CDR3 sequences, 11% to 15% of them appearing once. Stability of Graves' hyperthyroidism was defined as absent ophthalmopathy progression within 18 months. Hyperthyroidism, newly diagnosed and lasting under 2 months, affected patients aged 18 to 65. Fresh peripheral blood, 9.5 to 10 ml of it, supplied the PBMCs.

General observations from the study: Blood shared most expanded thyroid clonotypes above 0.001.

Sequences were obtained from blood. This chain links TRBV27 with TRBJ2-7, with D maybe TRBD2 (6 bases). The sequence was obtained from a woman aged 55-75 years with Graves' hyperthyroidism. CDR3 nucleotides: TGTGCCAGCAGCTCTGGGGGGAAAAACTACGAGCAGTACTTC. Its translation is CASSSGGKNYEQYF.